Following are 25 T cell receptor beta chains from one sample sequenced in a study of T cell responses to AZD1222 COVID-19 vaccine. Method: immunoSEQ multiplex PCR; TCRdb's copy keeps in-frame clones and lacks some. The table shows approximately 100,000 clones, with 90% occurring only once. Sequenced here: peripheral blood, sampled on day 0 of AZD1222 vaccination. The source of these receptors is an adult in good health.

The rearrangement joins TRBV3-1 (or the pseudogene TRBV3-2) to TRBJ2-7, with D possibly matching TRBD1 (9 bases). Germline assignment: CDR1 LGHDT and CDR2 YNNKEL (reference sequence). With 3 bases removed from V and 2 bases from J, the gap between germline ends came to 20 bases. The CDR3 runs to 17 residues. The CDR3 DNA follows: TGTGCCAGCAGCCAGGGACAGGGACAGCGGGGGACCTACGAGCAGTACTTC. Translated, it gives CASSQGQGQRGTYEQYF.

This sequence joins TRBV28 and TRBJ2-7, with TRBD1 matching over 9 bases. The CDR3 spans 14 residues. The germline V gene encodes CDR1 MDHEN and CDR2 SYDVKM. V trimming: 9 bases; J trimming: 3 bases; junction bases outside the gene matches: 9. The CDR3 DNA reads TGTGCCAGTACCTCTGGGGACAGGGACTACGAGCAGTACTTC. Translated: CASTSGDRDYEQYF. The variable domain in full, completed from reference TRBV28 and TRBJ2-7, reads DVKVTQSSRYLVKRTGEKVFLECVQDMDHENMFWYRQDPGLGLRLIYFSYDVKMKEKGDIPEGYSVSREKKERFSLILESASTNQTSMYLCASTSGDRDYEQYFGPGTRLTVT.

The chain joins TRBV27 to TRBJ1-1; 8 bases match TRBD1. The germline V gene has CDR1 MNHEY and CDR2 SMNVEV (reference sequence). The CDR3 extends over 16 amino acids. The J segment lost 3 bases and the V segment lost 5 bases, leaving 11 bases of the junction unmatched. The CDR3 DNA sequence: TGTGCCAGCAGTCCACATACAGGGGGGGTTGACACTGAAGCTTTCTTT. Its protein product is CASSPHTGGVDTEAFF.

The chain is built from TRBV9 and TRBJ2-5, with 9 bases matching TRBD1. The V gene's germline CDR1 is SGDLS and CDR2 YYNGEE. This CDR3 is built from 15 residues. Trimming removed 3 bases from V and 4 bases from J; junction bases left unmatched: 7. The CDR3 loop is CASSGVGDRVETQYF. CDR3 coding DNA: TGTGCCAGCAGCGGTGTGGGGGACAGGGTAGAGACCCAGTACTTC.

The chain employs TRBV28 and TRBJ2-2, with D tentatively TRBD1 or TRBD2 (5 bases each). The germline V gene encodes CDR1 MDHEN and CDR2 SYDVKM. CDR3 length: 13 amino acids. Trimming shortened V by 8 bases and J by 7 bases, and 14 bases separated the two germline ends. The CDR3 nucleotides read TGTGCCAGCGACAGATGGGGGAACGGGGAGCTGTTTTTT. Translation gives CASDRWGNGELFF. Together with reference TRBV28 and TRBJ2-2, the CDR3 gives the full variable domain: DVKVTQSSRYLVKRTGEKVFLECVQDMDHENMFWYRQDPGLGLRLIYFSYDVKMKEKGDIPEGYSVSREKKERFSLILESASTNQTSMYLCASDRWGNGELFFGEGSRLTVL.

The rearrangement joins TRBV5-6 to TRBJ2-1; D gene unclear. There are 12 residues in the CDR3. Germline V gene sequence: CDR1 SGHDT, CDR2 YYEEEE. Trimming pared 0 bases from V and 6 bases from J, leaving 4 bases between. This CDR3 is CASSLAPNEQFF. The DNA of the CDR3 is TGTGCCAGCAGCTTGGCTCCCAATGAGCAGTTCTTC.

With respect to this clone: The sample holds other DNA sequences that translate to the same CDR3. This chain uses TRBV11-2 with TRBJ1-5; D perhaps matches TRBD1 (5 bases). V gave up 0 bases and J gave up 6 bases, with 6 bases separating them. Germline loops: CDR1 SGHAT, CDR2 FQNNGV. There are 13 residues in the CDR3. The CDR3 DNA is TGTGCCAGCAGCTTAGACGGGGGTCAGCCCCAGCATTTT. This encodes CASSLDGGQPQHF.

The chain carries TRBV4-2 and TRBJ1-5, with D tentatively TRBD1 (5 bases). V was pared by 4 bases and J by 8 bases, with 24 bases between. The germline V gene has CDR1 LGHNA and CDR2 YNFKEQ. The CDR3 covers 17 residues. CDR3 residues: CASSRQPGPEGTEPQHF. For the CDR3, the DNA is TGTGCCAGCAGCCGACAGCCGGGACCAGAAGGCACTGAGCCCCAGCATTTT.

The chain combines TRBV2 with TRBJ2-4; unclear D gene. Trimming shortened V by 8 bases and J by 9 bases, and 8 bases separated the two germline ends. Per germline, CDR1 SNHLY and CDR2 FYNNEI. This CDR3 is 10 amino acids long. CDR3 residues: CASRLSIQYF. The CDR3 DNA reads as TGTGCCAGCCGTCTGAGCATTCAGTACTTC.

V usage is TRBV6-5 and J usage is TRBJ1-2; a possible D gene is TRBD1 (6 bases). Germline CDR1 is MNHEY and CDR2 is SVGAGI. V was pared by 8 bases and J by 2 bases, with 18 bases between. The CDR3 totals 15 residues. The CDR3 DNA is TGTGCCAGCCGGAAGGTTACAGGGACCAACTATGGCTACACCTTC. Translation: CASRKVTGTNYGYTF.

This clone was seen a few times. CDR3 sequence (DNA): TGCGCCAGCAGCCAAGGCTTCGGGGATACTGAAGCTTTCTTT. It specifies CASSQGFGDTEAFF. V usage is TRBV4-1 and J usage is TRBJ1-1, with D unclear. Trimming removed 1 base from V and 5 bases from J, with 11 bases in between. The CDR3 has 14 residues. Per the germline V gene, CDR1 is MGHRA and CDR2 is YSYEKL.

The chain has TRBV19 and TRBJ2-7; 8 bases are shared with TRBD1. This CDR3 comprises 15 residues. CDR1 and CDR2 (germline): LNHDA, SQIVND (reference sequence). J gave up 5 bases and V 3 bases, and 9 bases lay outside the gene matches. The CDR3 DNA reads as TGTGCCAGTAGTATTTTCGGACAGGGTGTAGACGAGCAGTACTTC. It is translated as CASSIFGQGVDEQYF.

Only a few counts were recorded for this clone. The CDR3 spells CASSRKRESTEAFF. CDR3 coding DNA: TGTGCCAGCAGCCGCAAGCGGGAGAGCACTGAAGCTTTCTTT. V is TRBV6-5 and J is TRBJ1-1; D is ambiguous. V was trimmed by 6 bases and J by 4 bases, leaving 15 bases between them. This CDR3 has 14 residues. Germline assignment: CDR1 MNHEY and CDR2 SVGAGI.

CDR3 loop: CASSLRQDTQYF. Here the CDR3 DNA reads TGTGCCAGCAGCTTGCGGCAAGATACGCAGTATTTT. The genes are TRBV11-2 and TRBJ2-3; D remains ambiguous. Germline V gene lookup returns CDR1 SGHAT and CDR2 FQNNGV. The CDR3 covers 12 residues. Deletions cut 3 bases from V and 5 bases from J, with 6 bases between.

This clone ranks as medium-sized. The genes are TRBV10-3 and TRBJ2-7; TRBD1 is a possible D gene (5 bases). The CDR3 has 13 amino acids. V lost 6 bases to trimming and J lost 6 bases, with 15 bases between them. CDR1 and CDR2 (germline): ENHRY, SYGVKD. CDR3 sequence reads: CAIRDTSAREQYF. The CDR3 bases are TGTGCCATCAGGGACACCTCAGCCCGCGAGCAGTACTTC.

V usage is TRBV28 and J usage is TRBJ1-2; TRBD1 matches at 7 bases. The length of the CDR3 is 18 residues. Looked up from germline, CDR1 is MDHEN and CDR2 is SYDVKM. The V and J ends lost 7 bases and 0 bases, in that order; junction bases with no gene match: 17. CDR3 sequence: CASKELRTGVIPNYGYTF. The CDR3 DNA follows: TGTGCCAGCAAAGAACTTAGGACAGGCGTTATTCCTAACTATGGCTACACCTTC.

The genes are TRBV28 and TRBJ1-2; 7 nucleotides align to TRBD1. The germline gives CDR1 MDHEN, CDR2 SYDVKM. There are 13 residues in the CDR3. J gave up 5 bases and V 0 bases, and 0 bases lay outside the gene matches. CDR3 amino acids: CASSLWTGYGYTF. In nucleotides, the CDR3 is TGTGCCAGCAGTTTATGGACAGGGTATGGCTACACCTTC.

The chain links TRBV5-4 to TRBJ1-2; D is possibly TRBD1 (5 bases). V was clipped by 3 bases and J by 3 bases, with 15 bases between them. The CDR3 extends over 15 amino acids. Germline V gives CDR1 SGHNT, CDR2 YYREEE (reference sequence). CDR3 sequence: CASSSNSGRDYGYTF. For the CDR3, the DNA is TGTGCCAGCAGCTCGAACTCGGGACGGGACTATGGCTACACCTTC.

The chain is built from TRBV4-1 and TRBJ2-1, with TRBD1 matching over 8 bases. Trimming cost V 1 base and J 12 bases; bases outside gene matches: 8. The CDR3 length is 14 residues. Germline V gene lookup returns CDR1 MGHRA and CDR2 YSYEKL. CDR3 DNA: TGCGCCAGCAGCCAAGCCTATGACAGGGGCTGGCAGTTCTTC. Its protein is CASSQAYDRGWQFF.

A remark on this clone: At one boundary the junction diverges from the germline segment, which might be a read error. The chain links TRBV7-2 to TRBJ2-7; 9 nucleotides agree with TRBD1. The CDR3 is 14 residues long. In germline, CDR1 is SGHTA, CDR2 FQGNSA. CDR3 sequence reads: CASSSQGASFEQYF. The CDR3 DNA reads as TGTGCCAGCAGCTCACAGGGGGCCTCCTTCGAGCAGTACTTC.

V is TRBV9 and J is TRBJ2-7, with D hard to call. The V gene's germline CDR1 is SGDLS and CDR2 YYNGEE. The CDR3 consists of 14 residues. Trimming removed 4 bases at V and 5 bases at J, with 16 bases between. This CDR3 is CASSPRIIGHEQYF. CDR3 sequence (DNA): TGTGCCAGCAGCCCTCGGATAATCGGCCACGAGCAGTACTTC.

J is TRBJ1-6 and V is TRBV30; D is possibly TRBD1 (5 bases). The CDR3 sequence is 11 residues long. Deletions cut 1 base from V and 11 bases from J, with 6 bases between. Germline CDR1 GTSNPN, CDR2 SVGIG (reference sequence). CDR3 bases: TGTGCCTGGAGTGGGGGGGCACCCCTCCACTTT. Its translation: CAWSGGAPLHF.

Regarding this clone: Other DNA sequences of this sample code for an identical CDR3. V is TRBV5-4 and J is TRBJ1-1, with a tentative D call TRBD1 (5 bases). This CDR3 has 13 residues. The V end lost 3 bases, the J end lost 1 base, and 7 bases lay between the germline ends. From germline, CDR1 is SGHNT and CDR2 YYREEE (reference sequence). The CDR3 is CASSWGRNTEAFF. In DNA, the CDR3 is TGTGCCAGCAGCTGGGGACGGAACACTGAAGCTTTCTTT.

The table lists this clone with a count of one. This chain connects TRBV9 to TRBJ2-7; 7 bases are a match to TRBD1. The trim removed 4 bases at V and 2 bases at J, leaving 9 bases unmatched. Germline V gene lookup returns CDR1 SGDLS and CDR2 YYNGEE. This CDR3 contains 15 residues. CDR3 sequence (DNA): TGTGCCAGCAGCTTCCGACAGGGTCCGACCTACGAGCAGTACTTC. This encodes CASSFRQGPTYEQYF.

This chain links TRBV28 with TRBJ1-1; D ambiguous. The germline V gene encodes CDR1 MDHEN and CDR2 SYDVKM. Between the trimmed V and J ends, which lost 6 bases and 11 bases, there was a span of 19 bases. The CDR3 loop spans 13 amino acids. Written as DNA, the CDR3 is TGTGCCAGCAGCCGAGATGATTACTCAAATGCTTTCTTT. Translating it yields CASSRDDYSNAFF.